The T cell receptor beta chain described here comes from a study of tumor-infiltrating lymphocytes in localized non-small cell lung cancer. Study context: Each patient gave resected tumor and non-adjacent uninvolved lung tissue.

Sequenced by immunoSEQ multiplex PCR; TCRdb stores in-frame clones only, minus some. The sample lists tens of thousands of clones; approximately 64% were seen once. As for this clone: Its antigen is not known.

Study-wide findings and caveats: Technical variation could not be separated from intratumor heterogeneity here. Not all patients were TCR sequenced, owing to tissue quantity.

Sequenced sample: lung tumor tissue. The TCR originated in a human donor with non-small cell lung cancer.

CDR3 nucleotide sequence: TGTGCCAGCAGTTTAAACAGTGACGAAAAACTGTTTTTT. It encodes CASSLNSDEKLFF. The rearrangement uses TRBV27 and TRBJ1-4; D gene ambiguous. The CDR3 extends over 13 amino acids. The germline V gene has CDR1 MNHEY and CDR2 SMNVEV (reference sequence). The germline V and J ends were trimmed by 2 bases and 8 bases, with 9 bases remaining between them. The full variable domain, completed using reference TRBV27 and TRBJ1-4, is EAQVTQNPRYLITVTGKKLTVTCSQNMNHEYMSWYRQDPGLGLRQIYYSMNVEVTDKGDVPEGYKVSRKEKRNFPLILESPSPNQTSLYFCASSLNSDEKLFFGSGTQLSVL.